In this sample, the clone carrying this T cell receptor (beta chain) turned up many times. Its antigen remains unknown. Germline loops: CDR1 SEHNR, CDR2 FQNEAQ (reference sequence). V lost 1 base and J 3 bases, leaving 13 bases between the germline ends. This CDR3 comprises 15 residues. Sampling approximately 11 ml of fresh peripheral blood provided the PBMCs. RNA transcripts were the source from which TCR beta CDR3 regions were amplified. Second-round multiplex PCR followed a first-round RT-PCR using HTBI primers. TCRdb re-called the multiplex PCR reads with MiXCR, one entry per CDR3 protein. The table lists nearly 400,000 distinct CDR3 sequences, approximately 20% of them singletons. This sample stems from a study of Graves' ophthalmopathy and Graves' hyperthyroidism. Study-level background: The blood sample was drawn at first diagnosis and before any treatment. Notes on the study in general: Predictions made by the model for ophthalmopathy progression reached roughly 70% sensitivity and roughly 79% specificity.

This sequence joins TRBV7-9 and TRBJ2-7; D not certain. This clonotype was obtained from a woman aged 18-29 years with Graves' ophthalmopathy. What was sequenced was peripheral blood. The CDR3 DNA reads TGTGCCAGCAGCTTAGAAAAAGGGCCTCTCTACGAGCAGTACTTC. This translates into CASSLEKGPLYEQYF.